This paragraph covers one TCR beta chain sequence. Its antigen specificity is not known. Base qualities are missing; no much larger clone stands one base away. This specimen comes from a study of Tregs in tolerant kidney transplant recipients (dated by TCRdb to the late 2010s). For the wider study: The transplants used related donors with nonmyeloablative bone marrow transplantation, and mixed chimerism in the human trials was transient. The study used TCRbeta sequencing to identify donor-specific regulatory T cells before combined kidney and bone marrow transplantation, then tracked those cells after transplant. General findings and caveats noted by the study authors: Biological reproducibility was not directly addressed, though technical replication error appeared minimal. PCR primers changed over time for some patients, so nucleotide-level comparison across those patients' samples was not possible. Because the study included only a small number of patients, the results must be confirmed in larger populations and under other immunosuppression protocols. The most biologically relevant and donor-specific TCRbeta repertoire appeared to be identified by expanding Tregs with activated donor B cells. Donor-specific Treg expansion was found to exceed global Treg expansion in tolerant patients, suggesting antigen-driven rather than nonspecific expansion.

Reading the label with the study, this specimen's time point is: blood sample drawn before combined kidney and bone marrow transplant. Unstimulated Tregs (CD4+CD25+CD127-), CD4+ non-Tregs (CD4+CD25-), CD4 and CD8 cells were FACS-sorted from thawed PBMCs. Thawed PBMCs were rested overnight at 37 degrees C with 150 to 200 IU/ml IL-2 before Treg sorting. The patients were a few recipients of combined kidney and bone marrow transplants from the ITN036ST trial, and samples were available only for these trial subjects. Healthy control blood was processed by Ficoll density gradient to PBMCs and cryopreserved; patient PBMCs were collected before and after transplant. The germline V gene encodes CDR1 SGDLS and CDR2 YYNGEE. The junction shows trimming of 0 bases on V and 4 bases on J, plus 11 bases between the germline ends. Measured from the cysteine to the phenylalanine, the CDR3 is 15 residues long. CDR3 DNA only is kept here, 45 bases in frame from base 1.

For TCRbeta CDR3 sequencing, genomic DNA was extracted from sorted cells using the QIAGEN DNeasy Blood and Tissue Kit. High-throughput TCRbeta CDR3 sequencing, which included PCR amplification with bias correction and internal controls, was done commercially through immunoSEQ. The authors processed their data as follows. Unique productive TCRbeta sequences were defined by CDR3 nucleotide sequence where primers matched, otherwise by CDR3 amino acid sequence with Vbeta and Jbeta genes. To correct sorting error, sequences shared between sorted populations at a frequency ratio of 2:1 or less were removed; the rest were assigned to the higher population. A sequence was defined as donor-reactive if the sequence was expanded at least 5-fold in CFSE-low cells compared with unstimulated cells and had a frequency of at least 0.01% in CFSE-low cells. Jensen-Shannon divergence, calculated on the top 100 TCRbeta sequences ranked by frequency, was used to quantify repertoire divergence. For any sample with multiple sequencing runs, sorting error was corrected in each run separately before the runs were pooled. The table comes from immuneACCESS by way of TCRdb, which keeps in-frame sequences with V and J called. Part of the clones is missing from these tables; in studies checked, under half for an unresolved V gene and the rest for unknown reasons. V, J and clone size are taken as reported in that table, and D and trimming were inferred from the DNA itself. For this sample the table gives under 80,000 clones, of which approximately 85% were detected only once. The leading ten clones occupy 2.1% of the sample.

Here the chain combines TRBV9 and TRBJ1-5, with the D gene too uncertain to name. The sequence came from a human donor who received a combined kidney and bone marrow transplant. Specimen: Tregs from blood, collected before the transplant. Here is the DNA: TGTGCCAGCAGCGTAGACCCCGGGAAAAATCAGCCCCAGCATTTT. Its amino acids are CASSVDPGKNQPQHF. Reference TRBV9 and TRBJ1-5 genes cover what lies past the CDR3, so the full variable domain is DSGVTQTPKHLITATGQRVTLRCSPRSGDLSVYWYQQSLDQGLQFLIQYYNGEERAKGNILERFSAQQFPDLHSELNLSSLELGDSALYFCASSVDPGKNQPQHFGDGTRLSIL.